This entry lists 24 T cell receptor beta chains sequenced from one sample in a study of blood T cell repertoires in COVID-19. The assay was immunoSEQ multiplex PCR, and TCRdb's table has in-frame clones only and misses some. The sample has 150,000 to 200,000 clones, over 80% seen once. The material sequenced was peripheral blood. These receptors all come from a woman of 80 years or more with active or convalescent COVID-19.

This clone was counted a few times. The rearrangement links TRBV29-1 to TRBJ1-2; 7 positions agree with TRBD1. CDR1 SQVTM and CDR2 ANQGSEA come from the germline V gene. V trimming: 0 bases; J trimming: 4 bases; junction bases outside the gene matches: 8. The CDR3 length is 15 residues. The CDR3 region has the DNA TGCAGCGTTGAAGAGGGGTACAGGGGAGGCTATGGCTACACCTTC. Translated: CSVEEGYRGGYGYTF.

DNA of the CDR3: TGTGCCAGCAGTCCCTATCGACTAGCGGGACCGACTAGCTCCTACAATGAGCAGTTCTTC. It specifies CASSPYRLAGPTSSYNEQFF. The chain has TRBV6-6 and TRBJ2-1; TRBD2 matches at 11 bases. The V gene end was trimmed by 5 bases and the J gene end by 0 bases; junction bases not matched to a gene: 15. This CDR3 is 20 amino acids long. Germline V gene data show CDR1 as MNHNY and CDR2 as SVGAGI (reference sequence).

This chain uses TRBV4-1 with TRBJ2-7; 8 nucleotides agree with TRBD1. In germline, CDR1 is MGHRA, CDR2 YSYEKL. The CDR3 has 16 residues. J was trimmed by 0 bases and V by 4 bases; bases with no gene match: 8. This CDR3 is CASSPARDRSSYEQYF. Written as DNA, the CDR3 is TGCGCCAGCAGCCCCGCCCGGGACAGGAGCTCCTACGAGCAGTACTTC.

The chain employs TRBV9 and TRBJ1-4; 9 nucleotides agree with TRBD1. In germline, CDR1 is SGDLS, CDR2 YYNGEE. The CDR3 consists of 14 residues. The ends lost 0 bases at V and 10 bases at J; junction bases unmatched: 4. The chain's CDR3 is CASSVGGQGGKLFF. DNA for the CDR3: TGTGCCAGCAGCGTAGGGGGACAGGGAGGAAAACTGTTTTTT.

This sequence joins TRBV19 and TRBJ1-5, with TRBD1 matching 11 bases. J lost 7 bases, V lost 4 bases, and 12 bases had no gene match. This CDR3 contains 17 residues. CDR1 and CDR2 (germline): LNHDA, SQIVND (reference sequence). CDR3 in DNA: TGTGCCAGTAGTACGCGGGACAGGGGGACCGGCAGCCAGCCCCAGCATTTT. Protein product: CASSTRDRGTGSQPQHF.

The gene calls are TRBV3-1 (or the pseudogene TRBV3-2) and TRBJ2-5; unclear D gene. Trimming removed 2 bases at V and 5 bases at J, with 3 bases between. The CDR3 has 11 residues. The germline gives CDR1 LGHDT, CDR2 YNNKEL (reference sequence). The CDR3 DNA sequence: TGTGCCAGCAGCCAATCGGAGACCCAGTACTTC. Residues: CASSQSETQYF.

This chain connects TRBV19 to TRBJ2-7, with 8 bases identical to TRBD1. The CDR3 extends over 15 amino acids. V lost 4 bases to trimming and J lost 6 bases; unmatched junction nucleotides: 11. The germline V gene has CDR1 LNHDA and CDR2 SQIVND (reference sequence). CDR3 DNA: TGTGCCAGTAGTACTCCGGGACAGGCCCCTGTCGAGCAGTACTTC. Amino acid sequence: CASSTPGQAPVEQYF.

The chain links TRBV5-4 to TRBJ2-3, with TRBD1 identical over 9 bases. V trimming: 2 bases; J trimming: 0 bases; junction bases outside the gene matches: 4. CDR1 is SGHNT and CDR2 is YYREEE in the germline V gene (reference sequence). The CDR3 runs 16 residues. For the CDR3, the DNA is TGTGCCAGCAGCTTTTGGACAGGGGCTAGCACAGATACGCAGTATTTT. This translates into CASSFWTGASTDTQYF.

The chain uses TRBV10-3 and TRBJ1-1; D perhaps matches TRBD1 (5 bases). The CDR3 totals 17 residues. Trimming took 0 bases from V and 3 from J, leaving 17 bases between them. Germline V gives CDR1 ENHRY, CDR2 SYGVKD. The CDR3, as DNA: TGTGCCATCAGTGAGTCCGGTAGGAGGGGTATGGACACTGAAGCTTTCTTT. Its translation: CAISESGRRGMDTEAFF.

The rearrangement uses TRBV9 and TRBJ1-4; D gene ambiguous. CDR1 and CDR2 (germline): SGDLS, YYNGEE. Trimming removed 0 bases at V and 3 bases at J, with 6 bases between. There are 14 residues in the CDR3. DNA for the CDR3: TGTGCCAGCAGCGTAGGAGGGTCTAATGAAAAACTGTTTTTT. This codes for CASSVGGSNEKLFF.

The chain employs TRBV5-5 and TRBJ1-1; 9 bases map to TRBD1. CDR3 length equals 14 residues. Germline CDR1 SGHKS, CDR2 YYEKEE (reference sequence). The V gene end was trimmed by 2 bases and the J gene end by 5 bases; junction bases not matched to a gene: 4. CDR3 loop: CASSLQGAKTEAFF. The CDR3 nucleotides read TGTGCCAGCAGCTTACAGGGGGCTAAGACTGAAGCTTTCTTT.

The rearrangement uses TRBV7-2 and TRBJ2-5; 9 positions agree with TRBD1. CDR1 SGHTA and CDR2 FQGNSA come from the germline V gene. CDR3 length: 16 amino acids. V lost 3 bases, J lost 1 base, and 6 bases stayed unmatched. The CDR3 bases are TGTGCCAGCAGCTTCCTGACAGGGGGGGTCCAAGAGACCCAGTACTTC. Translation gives CASSFLTGGVQETQYF.

DNA for the CDR3: TGTGCCAGCGCCCCCGGGGGAATGAACACTGAAGCTTTCTTT. It translates to CASAPGGMNTEAFF. The J gene is TRBJ1-1, the V gene TRBV6-1; D possibly corresponds to TRBD1 (5 bases). The germline V gene has CDR1 MNHNS and CDR2 SASEGT. Between the trimmed V and J ends, which lost 8 bases and 0 bases, there was a span of 13 bases. CDR3 size: 14 residues.

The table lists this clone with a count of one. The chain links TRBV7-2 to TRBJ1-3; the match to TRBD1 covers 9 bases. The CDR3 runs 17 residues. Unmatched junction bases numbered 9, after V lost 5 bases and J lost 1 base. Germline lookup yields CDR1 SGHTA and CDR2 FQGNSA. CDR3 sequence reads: CASSPRTGAVSGNTIYF. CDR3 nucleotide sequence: TGTGCCAGCAGCCCCCGGACAGGGGCCGTATCTGGAAACACCATATATTTT.

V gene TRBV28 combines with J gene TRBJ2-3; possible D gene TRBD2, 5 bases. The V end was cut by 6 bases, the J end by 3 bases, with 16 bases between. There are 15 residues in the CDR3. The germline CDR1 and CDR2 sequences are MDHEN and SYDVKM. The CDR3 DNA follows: TGTGCCAGCAGCTCCGCGGGCAGCGGTACAGATACGCAGTATTTT. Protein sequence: CASSSAGSGTDTQYF.

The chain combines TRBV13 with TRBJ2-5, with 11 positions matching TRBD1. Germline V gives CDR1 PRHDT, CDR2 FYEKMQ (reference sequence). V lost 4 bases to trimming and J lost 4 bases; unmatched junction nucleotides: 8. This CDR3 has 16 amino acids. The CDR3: CASSSTGDRGIETQYF. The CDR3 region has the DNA TGTGCCAGCAGCTCAACAGGGGACAGGGGGATAGAGACCCAGTACTTC.

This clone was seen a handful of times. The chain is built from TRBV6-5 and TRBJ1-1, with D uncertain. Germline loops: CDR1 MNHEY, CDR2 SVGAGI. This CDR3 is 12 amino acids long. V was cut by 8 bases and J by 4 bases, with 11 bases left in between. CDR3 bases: TGTGCCAGCTTTGGTATCAGCACTGAAGCTTTCTTT. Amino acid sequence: CASFGISTEAFF.

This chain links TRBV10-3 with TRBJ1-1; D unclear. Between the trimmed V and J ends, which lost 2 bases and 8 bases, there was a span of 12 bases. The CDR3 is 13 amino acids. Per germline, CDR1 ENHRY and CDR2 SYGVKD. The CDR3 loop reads CAISERRGVEAFF. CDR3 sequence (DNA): TGTGCCATCAGTGAGCGGCGCGGGGTCGAAGCTTTCTTT.

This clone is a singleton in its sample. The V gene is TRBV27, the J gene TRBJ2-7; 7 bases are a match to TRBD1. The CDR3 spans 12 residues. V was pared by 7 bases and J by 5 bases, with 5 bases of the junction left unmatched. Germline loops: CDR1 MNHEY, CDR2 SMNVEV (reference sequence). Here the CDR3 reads CASKGTDDEQYF. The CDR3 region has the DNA TGTGCCAGCAAGGGGACAGACGACGAGCAGTACTTC.

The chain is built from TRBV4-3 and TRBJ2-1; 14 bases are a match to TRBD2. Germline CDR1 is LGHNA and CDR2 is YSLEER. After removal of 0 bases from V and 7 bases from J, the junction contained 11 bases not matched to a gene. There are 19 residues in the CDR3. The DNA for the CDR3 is TGCGCCAGCAGCCAAGATCCCCCGACTAGCGGGGGGGCGGGGAATGAGCAGTTCTTC. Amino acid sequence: CASSQDPPTSGGAGNEQFF.

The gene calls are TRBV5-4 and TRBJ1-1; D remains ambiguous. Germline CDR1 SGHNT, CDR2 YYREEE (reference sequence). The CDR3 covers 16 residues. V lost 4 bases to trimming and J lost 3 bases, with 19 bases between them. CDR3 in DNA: TGTGCCAGCAGCCAAGCCGGACTTCCCCGGGACACTGAAGCTTTCTTT. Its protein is CASSQAGLPRDTEAFF.

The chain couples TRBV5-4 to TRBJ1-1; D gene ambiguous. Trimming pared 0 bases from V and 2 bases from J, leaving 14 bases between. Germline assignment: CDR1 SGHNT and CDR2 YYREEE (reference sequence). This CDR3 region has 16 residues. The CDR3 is CASSLAPSLGNTEAFF. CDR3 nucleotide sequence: TGTGCCAGCAGCTTGGCTCCGTCTCTGGGCAACACTGAAGCTTTCTTT.

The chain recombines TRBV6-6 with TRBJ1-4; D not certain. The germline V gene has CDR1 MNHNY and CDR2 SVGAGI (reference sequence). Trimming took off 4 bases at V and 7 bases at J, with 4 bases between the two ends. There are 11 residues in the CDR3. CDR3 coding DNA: TGTGCCAGCAGTTCGGGTGAAAAACTGTTTTTT. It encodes CASSSGEKLFF.

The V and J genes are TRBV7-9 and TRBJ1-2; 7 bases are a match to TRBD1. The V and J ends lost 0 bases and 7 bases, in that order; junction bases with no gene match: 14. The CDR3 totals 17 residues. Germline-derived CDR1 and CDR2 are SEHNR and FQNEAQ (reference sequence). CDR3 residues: CASSLAPAGQGVGGYTF. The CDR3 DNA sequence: TGTGCCAGCAGCTTAGCACCGGCCGGCCAGGGGGTTGGTGGCTACACCTTC.